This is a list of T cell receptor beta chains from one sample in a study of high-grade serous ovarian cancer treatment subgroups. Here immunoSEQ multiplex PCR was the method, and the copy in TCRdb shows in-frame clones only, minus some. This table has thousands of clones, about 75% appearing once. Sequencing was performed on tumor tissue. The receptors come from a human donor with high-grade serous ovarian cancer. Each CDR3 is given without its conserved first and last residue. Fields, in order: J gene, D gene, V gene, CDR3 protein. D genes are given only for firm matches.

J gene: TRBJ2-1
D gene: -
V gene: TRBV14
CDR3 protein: ASSHTRLNRAEQF

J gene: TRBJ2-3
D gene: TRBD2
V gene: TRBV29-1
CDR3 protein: SVDPSGGTDTQY

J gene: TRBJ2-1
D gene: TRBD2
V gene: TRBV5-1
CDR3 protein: ASSPSPGGGAHNEQF

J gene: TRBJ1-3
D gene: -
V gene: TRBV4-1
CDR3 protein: ASSQDDRISGNTIY

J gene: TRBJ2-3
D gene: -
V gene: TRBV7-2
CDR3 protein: ASRLVGRDTQY

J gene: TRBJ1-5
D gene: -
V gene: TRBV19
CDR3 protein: ASSIRGGRGQPQH

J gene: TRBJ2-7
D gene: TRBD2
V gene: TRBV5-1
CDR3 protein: ASSWKLAGAYEQY

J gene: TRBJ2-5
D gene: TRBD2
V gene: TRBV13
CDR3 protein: ASSRTSGGAETQY

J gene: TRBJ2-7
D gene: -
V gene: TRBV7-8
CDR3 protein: ASSSNREPYEQY

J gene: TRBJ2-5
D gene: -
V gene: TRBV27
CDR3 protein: ASSFGPTQY

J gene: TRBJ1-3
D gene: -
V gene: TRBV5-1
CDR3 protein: ASSLDGSSGNTIY

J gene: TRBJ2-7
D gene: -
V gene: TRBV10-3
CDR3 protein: ANADASYEQY

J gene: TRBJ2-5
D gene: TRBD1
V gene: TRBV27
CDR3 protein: ASSNDRDETQY

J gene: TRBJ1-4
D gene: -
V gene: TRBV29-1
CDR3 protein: SAAGGLGELF

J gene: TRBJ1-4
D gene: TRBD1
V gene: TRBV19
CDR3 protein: ASSIQDPGTGYEKLF

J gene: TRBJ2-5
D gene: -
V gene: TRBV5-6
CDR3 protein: ASSLGGLDSLGAQY

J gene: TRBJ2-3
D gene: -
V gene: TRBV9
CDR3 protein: ASSVGWGGTDTQY

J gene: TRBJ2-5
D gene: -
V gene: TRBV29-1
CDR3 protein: SVTVVGSKTQY

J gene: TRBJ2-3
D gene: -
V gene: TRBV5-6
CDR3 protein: ASSFGAAYDTDTQY

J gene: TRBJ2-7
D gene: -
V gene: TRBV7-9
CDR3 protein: ASSDPRGEQY

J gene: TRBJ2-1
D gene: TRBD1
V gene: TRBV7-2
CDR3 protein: ASSLDRGYYNEQF

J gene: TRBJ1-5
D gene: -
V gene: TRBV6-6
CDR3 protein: ASSTGTYSNQPQH

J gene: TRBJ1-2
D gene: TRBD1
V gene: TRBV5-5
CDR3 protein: ASSWDSYGYT

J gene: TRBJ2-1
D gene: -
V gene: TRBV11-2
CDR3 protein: ASSFGLRNEQF

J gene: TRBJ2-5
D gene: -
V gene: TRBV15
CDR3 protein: ATSRDPKETQY

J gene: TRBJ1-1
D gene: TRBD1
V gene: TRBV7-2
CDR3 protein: ASSLVAGGLNTEAF

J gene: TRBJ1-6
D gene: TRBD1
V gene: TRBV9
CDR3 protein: ASSRIGTGPNSPLH

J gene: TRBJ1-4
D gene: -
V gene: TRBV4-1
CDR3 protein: ASSLAGDPSNEKLF

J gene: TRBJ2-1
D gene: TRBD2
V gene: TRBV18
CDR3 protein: ASSTGGLSNEQF

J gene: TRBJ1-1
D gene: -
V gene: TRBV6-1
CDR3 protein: ASSLELNTEAF

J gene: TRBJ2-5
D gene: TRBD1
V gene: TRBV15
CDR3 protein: ATDTGTGGGETQY

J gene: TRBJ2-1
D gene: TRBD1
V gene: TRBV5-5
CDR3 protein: ASNHRGQGAYNEQF

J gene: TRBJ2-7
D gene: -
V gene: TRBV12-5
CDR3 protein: ASGPHSGVFEQY

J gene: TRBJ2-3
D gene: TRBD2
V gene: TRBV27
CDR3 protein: ASSFRGGETDTQY

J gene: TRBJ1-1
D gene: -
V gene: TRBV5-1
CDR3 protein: ASSLAVRAEAF

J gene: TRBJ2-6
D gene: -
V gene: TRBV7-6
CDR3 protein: ASSLAIGSGANVLT

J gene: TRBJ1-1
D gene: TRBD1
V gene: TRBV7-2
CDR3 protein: ASRIQLGTGNTEAF

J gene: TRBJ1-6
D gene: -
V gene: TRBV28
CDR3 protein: ASTNSYNSPLH

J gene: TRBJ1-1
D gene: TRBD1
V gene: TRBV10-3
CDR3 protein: AIAKWDRDAEAF

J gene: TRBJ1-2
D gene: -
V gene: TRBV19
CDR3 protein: ASSIGQFLGYT

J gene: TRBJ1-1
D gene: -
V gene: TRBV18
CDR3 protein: ASSPPPLGTEAF

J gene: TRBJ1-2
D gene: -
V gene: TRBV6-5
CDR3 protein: ASSYSGDGYT

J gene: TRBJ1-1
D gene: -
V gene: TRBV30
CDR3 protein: ACERNTEAF

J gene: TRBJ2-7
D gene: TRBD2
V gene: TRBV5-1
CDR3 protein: ASSPQPGLAADEQY

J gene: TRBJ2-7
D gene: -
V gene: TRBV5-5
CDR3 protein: ASSLVSTREQY